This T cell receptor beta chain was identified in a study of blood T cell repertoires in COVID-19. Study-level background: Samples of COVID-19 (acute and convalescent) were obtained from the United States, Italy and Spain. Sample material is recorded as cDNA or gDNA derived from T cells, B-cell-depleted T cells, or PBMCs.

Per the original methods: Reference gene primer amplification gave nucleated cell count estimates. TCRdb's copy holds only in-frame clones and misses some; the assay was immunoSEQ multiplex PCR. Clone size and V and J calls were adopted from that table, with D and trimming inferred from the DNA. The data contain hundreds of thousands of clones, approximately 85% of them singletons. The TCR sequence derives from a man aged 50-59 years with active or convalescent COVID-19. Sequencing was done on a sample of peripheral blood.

The CDR3 loop is CASSLVTGGADTQYF. CDR3 coding DNA: TGTGCCAGCAGCTTGGTGACAGGGGGCGCAGATACGCAGTATTTT. The chain employs TRBV5-8 and TRBJ2-3, with 10 bases identical to TRBD1. J was trimmed by 4 bases and V by 0 bases; bases with no gene match: 2. This CDR3 has 15 amino acids. CDR1 SGHTS and CDR2 YDEGEE come from the germline V gene.